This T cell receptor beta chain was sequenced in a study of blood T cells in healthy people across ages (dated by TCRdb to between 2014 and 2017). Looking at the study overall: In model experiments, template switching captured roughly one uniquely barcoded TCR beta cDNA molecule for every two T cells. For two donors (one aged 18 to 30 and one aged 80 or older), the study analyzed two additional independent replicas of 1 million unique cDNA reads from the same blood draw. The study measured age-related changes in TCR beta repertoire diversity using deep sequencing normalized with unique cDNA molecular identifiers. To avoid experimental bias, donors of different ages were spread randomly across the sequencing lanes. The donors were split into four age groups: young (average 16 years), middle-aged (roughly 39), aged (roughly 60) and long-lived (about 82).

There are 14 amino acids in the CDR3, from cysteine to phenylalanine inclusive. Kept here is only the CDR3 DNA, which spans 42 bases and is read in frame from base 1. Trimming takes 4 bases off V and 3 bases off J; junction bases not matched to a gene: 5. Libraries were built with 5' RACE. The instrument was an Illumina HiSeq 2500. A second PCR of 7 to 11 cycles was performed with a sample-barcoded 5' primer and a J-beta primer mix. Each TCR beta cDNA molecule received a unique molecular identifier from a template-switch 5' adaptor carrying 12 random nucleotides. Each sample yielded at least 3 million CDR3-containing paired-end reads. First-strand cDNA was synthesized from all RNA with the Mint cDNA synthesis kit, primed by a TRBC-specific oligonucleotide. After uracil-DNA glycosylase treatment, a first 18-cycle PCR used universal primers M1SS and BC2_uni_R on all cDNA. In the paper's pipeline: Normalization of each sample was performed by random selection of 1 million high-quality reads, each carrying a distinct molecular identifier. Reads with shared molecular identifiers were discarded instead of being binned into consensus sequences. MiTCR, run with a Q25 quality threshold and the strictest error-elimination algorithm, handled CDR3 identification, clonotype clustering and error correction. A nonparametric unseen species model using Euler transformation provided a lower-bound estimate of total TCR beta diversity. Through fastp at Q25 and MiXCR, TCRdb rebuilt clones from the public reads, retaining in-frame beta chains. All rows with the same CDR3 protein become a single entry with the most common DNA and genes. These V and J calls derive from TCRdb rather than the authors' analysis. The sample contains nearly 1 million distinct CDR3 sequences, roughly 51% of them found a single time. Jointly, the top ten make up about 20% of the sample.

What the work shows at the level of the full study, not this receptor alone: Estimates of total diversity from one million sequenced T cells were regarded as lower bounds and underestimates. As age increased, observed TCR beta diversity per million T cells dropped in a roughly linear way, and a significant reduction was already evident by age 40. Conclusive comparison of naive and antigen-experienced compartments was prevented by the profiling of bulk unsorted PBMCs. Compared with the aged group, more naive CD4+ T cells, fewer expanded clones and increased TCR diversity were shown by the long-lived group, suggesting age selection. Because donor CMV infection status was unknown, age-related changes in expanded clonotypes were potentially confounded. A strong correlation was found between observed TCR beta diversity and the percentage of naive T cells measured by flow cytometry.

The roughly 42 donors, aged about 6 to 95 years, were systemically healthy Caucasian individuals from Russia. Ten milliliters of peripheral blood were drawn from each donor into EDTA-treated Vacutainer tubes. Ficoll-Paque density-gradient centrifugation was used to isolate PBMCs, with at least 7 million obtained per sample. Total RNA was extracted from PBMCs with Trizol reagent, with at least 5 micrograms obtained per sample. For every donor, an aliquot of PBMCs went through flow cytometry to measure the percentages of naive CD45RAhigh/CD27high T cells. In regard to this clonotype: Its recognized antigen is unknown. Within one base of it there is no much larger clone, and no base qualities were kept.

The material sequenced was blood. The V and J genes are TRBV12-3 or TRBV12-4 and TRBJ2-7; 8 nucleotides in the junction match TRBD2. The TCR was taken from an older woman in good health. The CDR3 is CASSSRLAIYEQYF. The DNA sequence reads TGTGCCAGCAGTTCGAGACTAGCGATCTACGAGCAGTACTTC.